This TCR beta chain is drawn from a study of blood T cells in healthy people across ages. Regarding the study as a whole: Across samples, TCR beta diversity tracked strongly with naive T cell percentage. Diversity of TCR beta per million T cells declined in a roughly linear way with age.

Germline CDR1 is MNHEY and CDR2 is SVGAGI. The CDR3 consists of 14 residues. Next came a second PCR, run for about 6 to 12 cycles, which used a sample-barcoded 5' primer along with a J-beta primer mix. MiXCR was run by TCRdb on the 5' RACE reads, yielding one entry per CDR3 protein. The table shows about 800,000 distinct CDR3 sequences, with approximately 25% occurring only once. The sample holds a few counts of this clonotype. Its antigen remains unknown. One base away lies a much larger clone, so this may be a sequencing read error. A minimum of 7 million PBMCs was isolated per sample. Per individual sample, total RNA of at least 5.5 micrograms was extracted. The same sample was also studied in work on T cells of mothers and their children.

The specimen sequenced was blood. The source is a boy between 5 and 17 years old in good health. This chain connects TRBV6-5 to TRBJ2-3, with D uncertain. The CDR3 nucleotides read TGTGCCTGCAGTAGTCCCGGGAGCACAGATACGCAGTATTTT. It yields the protein CACSSPGSTDTQYF.